One and the same sample provided the 14 T cell receptor beta chains below, sequenced in a study of blood T cell repertoires in COVID-19. Sequencing used immunoSEQ multiplex PCR; TCRdb keeps in-frame clones, though not all of them. The profile covers around 250,000 clones, with 83% appearing a single time and under 5.5% taken by the ten largest. Sequenced sample: peripheral blood. All receptors come from a man in his fifties or sixties who had recovered from COVID-19.

Written as DNA, the CDR3 is TGTGCCAGCAGAACAGTTTCTGGAAACACCATATATTTT. It yields the protein CASRTVSGNTIYF. This chain uses TRBV12-3 or TRBV12-4 with TRBJ1-3, with D uncertain. The CDR3 totals 13 residues. The V end lost 6 bases, the J end lost 1 base, and 7 bases lay between the germline ends.

The chain has TRBV6-1 and TRBJ1-6; D remains ambiguous. CDR3 length equals 17 residues. V shed 3 bases and J shed 0 bases, with 12 bases lying between them. The germline V gene encodes CDR1 MNHNS and CDR2 SASEGT. CDR3 in DNA: TGTGCCAGCAGTGATTGGGAAGGGAGCTCCTATAATTCACCCCTCCACTTT. It translates to CASSDWEGSSYNSPLHF.

The rearrangement joins TRBV7-9 to TRBJ1-1; TRBD1 aligns across 9 bases. With 6 bases clipped from V and 4 bases from J, the junction kept 6 bases outside the gene matches. CDR1 is SEHNR, CDR2 FQNEAQ, per germline (reference sequence). This CDR3 is 14 amino acids long. CDR3: CASSPDRGFTEAFF. CDR3 nucleotide sequence: TGTGCCAGCAGTCCGGACAGGGGATTCACTGAAGCTTTCTTT.

The CDR3 DNA sequence: TGTGCCAGCAGCCAGGACCCGGGGGGGGGTGGCTACACCTTC. Its translation is CASSQDPGGGGYTF. The chain uses TRBV3-1 (or the pseudogene TRBV3-2) and TRBJ1-2, with a possible D match to TRBD1 (5 bases). The CDR3 has 14 amino acids. Germline CDR1 reads LGHDT; CDR2 reads YNNKEL (reference sequence). Trimming left V 3 bases short and J 7 bases short, with 15 bases between.

The rearrangement uses TRBV7-9 and TRBJ2-5, with no clear D. The CDR3 length is 11 residues. V gave up 5 bases and J gave up 5 bases, with 6 bases separating them. Looked up from germline, CDR1 is SEHNR and CDR2 is FQNEAQ (reference sequence). CDR3 sequence: CASSPGETQYF. CDR3 DNA: TGTGCCAGCAGCCCCGGGGAGACCCAGTACTTC.

The V gene is TRBV5-5, the J gene TRBJ1-1; D may be TRBD1 (6 bases). V shed 5 bases and J shed 4 bases, with 15 bases lying between them. The CDR3 consists of 14 residues. The germline V gene encodes CDR1 SGHKS and CDR2 YYEKEE (reference sequence). The CDR3 DNA sequence: TGTGCCAGCAGTAACAGGGCGGTGGGCACTGAAGCTTTCTTT. Translation: CASSNRAVGTEAFF.

This rearrangement joins TRBV7-2 to TRBJ1-4, with D tentatively TRBD1 (6 bases). The CDR3 loop spans 15 amino acids. V shed 5 bases and J shed 1 base, with 11 bases lying between them. Germline V CDR1 and CDR2: SGHTA, FQGNSA. This CDR3 is CASSPTGRTNEKLFF. The CDR3 nucleotides are TGTGCCAGCAGCCCAACAGGGCGAACTAATGAAAAACTGTTTTTT.

This clone has just one count. V is TRBV9 and J is TRBJ1-1, with D uncertain. Trimming stripped 4 bases from V and 0 bases from J, with 10 bases between. Germline values: CDR1 SGDLS, CDR2 YYNGEE. CDR3 length: 14 residues. This CDR3 is CASSPLLMNTEAFF. In nucleotides, the CDR3 is TGTGCCAGCAGCCCCCTCCTAATGAACACTGAAGCTTTCTTT.

The chain has TRBV27 and TRBJ2-3; 8 bases line up with TRBD2. CDR1 and CDR2 from the germline V gene are MNHEY and SMNVEV (reference sequence). V dropped 2 bases and J dropped 5; count of bases not matched to a gene: 3. The CDR3 is made up of 14 amino acids. CDR3 in amino acids: CASSLGLAGDTQYF. CDR3 coding DNA: TGTGCCAGCAGTTTAGGGCTAGCGGGAGATACGCAGTATTTT.

The chain carries TRBV2 and TRBJ2-5; perhaps TRBD2 as D (6 bases). This CDR3 comprises 14 residues. Germline CDR1 SNHLY, CDR2 FYNNEI. Trimming cost V 2 bases and J 8 bases, with 15 bases left between them. CDR3 sequence reads: CASSELVSGTTQYF. CDR3 coding DNA: TGTGCCAGCAGTGAATTAGTTAGCGGAACCACCCAGTACTTC.

This clone was seen a single time. The chain couples TRBV27 to TRBJ2-7; weak D call: TRBD1 (6 bases). V gave up 3 bases and J gave up 3 bases, with 15 bases separating them. Germline V gene data show CDR1 as MNHEY and CDR2 as SMNVEV (reference sequence). The CDR3 sequence is 15 residues long. CDR3 nucleotide sequence: TGTGCCAGCAGTTTCACTACAGGGTCCCTCTACGAGCAGTACTTC. As protein: CASSFTTGSLYEQYF.

This clone showed up just a few times. V usage is TRBV2 and J usage is TRBJ1-2; D is undetermined. The CDR3 length is 12 residues. The germline CDR1 and CDR2 sequences are SNHLY and FYNNEI. V was cut by 6 bases and J by 7 bases, with 12 bases left in between. In DNA form, the CDR3 reads TGTGCCAGCAGCATCGAAGGAGGTGGCTACACCTTC. Its protein product is CASSIEGGGYTF.

The rearrangement links TRBV12-3 or TRBV12-4 to TRBJ1-1; D may be TRBD1 (5 bases). Deletions cut 10 bases from V and 1 base from J, with 13 bases between. This CDR3 has 13 residues. The CDR3 DNA reads TGTGCCAACGGGGGGGGGACGAACACTGAAGCTTTCTTT. It is translated as CANGGGTNTEAFF.

V usage is TRBV30 and J usage is TRBJ1-5, with D perhaps matching TRBD1 (5 bases). Germline lookup yields CDR1 GTSNPN and CDR2 SVGIG (reference sequence). This CDR3 is built from 15 residues. Trimming removed 1 base from V and 1 base from J, with 11 bases in between. The CDR3 protein is CAWSAGDSSNQPQHF. The CDR3 DNA follows: TGTGCCTGGAGTGCGGGGGACTCGAGCAATCAGCCCCAGCATTTT.